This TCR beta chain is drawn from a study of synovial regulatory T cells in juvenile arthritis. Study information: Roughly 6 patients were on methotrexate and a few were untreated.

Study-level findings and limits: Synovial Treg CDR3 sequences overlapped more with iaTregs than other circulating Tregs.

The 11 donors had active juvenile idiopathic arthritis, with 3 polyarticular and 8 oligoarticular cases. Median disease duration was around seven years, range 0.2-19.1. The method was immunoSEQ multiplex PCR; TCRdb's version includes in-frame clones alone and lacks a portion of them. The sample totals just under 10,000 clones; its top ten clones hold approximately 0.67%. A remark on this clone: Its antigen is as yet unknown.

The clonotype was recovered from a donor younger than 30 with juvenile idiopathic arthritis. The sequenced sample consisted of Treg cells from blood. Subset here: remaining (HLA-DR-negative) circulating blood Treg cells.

The CDR3: CASSLGGDQPQHF. This sequence joins TRBV7-6 and TRBJ1-5. Germline V lookup: CDR1 SGHVS, CDR2 FNYEAQ. This CDR3 comprises 13 residues. No DNA is listed.